This T cell receptor (beta chain) derives from a study of blood T cell repertoires in COVID-19 (TCRdb year 2020). With respect to the entire study: Samples covering the acute and convalescent phases of COVID-19 were provided by collaborators in the United States, Italy and Spain. The prospective study material was composed of cDNA or gDNA derived from T cells, B-cell-depleted T cells, or PBMCs. Subjects who had been exposed to COVID-19, were actively infected with it, or had recovered from it provided the deeply sampled blood TCRbeta repertoires that made up the dataset. The repertoires were released in a freely available public database meant as a resource for research on the immune response to SARS-CoV-2. The samples were drawn from two sources: the first 160 participants of the ongoing ImmuneRACE study, and fewer than 1,500 subjects contributed by 6 global collaborators. A de-identified subject ID, COVID-19 status, age in years and sex were almost always included in the sample metadata. Where available, HLA class I and class II types were obtained from metadata supplied by the sample provider rather than from assay-based typing. Overall study outcomes, separate from this receptor: The quantity of clinical and demographic metadata differed by source and by participant and was supplied without curation.

As regards this clone: Its antigen is not yet known. No qualities accompany the bases; no much larger clone lies one base away.

At one collaborating source in Seattle, patients were enrolled during active infection and were followed longitudinally through the course of disease. Each collaborating institution followed its own protocols to collect whole blood in K2EDTA tubes. For TCRbeta analysis, collaborators shipped samples as frozen whole blood, isolated PBMCs, or DNA extracted from either of those sample types. The immunoSEQ Assay, a bias-controlled multiplex PCR, was used to amplify TCRbeta CDR3 regions from genomic DNA. On the authors' methods: Within the assay, amplification of reference gene primers was used to estimate how many nucleated cells each sample contained. To quantify the absolute abundance of each unique TCRbeta CDR3 rearrangement, sequence reads were collapsed and filtered. For each sample, productive Simpson clonality was calculated as the square root of Simpson's diversity index across productive rearrangements. TCRdb carries this immuneACCESS record with in-frame sequences only. Its versions omit some clonotypes, under half of them owing to an unresolved V gene in the studies checked, with the rest unexplained. V and J calls and clone size follow that table, whereas D and trimming were derived from the DNA. This sample holds roughly 340,000 clones; roughly 90% were observed only once. The leading ten clones occupy about 3% of the sample.

This TCR was sampled from a woman between 25 and 40 years old with COVID-19, enrolled during active disease. The sequencing input was peripheral blood.

The DNA reads TGTGCCAGCAGCTGGGGGGGTAGCACAGATACGCAGTATTTT. Its translation reads: CASSWGGSTDTQYF. The V and J genes are TRBV7-2 and TRBJ2-3; a stretch of 7 junction bases matches TRBD2. The V end gives up 4 bases and the J end 0 bases, leaving 1 base in the junction not matched to a gene. The CDR1 and CDR2 encoded by the germline V gene are SGHTA and FQGNSA. The CDR3 spans 14 residues, from the cysteine through the phenylalanine. Just CDR3 DNA is preserved here, 42 bases in frame from base 1.